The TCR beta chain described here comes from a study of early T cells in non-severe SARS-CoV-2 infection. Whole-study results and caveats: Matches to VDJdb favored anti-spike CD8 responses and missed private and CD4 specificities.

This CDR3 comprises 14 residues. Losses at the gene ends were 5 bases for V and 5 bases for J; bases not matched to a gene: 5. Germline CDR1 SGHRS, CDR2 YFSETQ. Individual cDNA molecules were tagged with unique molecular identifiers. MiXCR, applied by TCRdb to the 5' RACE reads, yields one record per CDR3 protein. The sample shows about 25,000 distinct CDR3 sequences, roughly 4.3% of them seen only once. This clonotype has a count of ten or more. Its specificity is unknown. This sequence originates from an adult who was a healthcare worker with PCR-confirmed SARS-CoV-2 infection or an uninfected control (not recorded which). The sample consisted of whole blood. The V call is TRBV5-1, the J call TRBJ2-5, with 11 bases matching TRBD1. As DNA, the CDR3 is TGCGCCAGCAGACGGACAGGGGGCTTGGAGACCCAGTACTTC. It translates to CASRRTGGLETQYF.